This T cell receptor beta chain was recorded in a study of shared T cell receptors in the human thymus. The table came from immunoSEQ multiplex PCR; TCRdb's copy has only in-frame clones and leaves some out. Of fewer than 700,000 clones listed, 88% are singletons. Germline V lookup: CDR1 MNHEY, CDR2 SMNVEV (reference sequence). CDR3 length: 15 residues. This clone has only one observation. These data were also reused for a study on human thymus T cells.

Sequenced sample: thymocytes. This chain links TRBV27 with TRBJ2-5; 8 bases align to TRBD2. The DNA end is more similar to TRBJ2-7, so the J call may be wrong. The source of this sequence is a boy in the first two years of life with a congenital heart defect. The CDR3 coding sequence is TGTGCCAGCGCTAGACTAGCGTCAGGTCATTACGAGCAGTACTTC. It yields the protein CASARLASGHYEQYF.